This TCR beta chain was captured in a study of technical replicates of blood from a handful of donors. Some clones are missing from TCRdb's copy, which holds only in-frame ones; the method was immunoSEQ multiplex PCR. This sample carries about 14,000 clones, roughly 80% of them seen once, and the ten largest clones take approximately 10%. CDR1 is SEHNR and CDR2 is FQNEAQ in the germline V gene (reference sequence). The V and J ends lost 5 bases and 2 bases respectively, with 10 bases between them. This CDR3 has 14 residues. The rearrangement joins TRBV7-9 to TRBJ1-3, with TRBD1 as a possible D gene (6 bases). The sample comprised PBMCs. The sequence came from a human donor in good health. The CDR3 loop reads CASSPGTTGNTIYF. The CDR3, as DNA: TGTGCCAGCAGCCCCGGGACAACTGGAAACACCATATATTTT.